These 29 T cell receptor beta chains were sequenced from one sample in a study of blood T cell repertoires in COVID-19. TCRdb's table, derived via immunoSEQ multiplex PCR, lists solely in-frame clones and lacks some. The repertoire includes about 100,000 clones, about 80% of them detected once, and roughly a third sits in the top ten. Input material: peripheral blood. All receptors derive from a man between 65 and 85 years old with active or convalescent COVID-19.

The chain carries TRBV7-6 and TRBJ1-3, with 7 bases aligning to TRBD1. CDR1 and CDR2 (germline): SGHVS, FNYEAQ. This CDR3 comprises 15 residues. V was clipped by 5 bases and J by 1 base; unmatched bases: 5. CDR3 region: CASSLRTGSGNTIYF. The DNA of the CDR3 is TGTGCCAGCAGCCTAAGGACAGGATCTGGAAACACCATATATTTT.

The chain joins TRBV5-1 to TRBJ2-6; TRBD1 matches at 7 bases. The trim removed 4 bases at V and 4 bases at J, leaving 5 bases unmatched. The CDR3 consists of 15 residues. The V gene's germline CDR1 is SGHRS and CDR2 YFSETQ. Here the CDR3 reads CASSPGGGGANVLTF. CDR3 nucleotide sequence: TGCGCCAGCAGCCCAGGGGGTGGCGGGGCCAACGTCCTGACTTTC.

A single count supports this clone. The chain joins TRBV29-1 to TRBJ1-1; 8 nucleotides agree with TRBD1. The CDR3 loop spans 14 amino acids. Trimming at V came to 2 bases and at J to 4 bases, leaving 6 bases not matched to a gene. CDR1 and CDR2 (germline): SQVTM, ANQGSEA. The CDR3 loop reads CSVEFQGAGTEAFF. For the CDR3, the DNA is TGCAGCGTTGAATTCCAGGGGGCCGGCACTGAAGCTTTCTTT.

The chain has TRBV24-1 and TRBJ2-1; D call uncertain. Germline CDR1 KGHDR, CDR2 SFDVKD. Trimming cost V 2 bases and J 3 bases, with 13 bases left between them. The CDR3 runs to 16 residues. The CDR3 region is CATSDSPGGYYNEQFF. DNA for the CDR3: TGTGCCACCAGTGATTCCCCTGGCGGCTACTACAATGAGCAGTTCTTC.

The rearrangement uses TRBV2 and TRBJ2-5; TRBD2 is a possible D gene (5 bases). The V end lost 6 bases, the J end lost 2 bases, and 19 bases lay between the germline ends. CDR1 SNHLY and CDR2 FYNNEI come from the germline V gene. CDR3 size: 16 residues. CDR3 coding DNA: TGTGCCAGCAGCCTATTTGATCGGACTGATCAAGAGACCCAGTACTTC. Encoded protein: CASSLFDRTDQETQYF. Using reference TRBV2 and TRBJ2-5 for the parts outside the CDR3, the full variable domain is EPEVTQTPSHQVTQMGQEVILRCVPISNHLYFYWYRQILGQKVEFLVSFYNNEISEKSEIFDDQFSVERPDGSNFTLKIRSTKLEDSAMYFCASSLFDRTDQETQYFGPGTRLLVL.

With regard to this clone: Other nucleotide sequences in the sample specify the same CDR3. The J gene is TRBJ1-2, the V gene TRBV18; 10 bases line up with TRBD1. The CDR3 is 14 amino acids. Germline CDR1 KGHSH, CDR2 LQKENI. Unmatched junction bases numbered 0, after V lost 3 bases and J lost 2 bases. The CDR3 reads CASSPGQGNYGYTF. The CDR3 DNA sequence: TGTGCCAGCTCACCGGGACAGGGGAACTATGGCTACACCTTC.

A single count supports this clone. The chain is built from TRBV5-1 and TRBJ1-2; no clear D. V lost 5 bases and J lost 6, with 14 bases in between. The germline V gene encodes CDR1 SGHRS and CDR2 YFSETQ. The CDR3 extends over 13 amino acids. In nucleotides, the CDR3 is TGCGCCAGCAGGGCCGGGAACGCGGATGGCTACACCTTC. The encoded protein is CASRAGNADGYTF.

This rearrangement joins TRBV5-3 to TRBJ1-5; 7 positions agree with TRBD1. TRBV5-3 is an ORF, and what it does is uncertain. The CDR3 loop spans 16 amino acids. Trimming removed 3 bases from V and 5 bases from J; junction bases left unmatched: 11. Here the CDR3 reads CARSSKAGTVHQPQHF. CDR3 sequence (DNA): TGTGCCAGAAGCTCGAAGGCCGGGACAGTCCATCAGCCCCAGCATTTT.

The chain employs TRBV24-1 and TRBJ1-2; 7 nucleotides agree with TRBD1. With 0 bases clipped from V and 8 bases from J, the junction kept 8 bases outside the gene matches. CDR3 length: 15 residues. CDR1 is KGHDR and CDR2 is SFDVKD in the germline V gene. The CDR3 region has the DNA TGTGCCACCAGTGATTTGGGACAGGACGTCGAGGGCTACACCTTC. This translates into CATSDLGQDVEGYTF.

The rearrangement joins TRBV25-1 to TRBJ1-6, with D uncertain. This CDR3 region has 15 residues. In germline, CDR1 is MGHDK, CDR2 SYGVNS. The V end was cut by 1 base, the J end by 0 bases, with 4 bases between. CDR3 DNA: TGTGCCAGCAGTGAATCGGGCTCCTATAATTCACCCCTCCACTTT. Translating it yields CASSESGSYNSPLHF.

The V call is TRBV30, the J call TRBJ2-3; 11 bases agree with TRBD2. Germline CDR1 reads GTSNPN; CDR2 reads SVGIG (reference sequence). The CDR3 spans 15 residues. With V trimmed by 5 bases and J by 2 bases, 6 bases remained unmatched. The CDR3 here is CAWGVSGGVTDTQYF. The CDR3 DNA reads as TGTGCCTGGGGAGTTAGCGGGGGGGTCACAGATACGCAGTATTTT.

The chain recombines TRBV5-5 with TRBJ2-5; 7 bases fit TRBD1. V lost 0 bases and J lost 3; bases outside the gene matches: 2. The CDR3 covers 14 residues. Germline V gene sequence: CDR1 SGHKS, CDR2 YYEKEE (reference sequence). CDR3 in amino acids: CASSLATGEETQYF. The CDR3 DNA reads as TGTGCCAGCAGCTTGGCTACAGGGGAAGAGACCCAGTACTTC.

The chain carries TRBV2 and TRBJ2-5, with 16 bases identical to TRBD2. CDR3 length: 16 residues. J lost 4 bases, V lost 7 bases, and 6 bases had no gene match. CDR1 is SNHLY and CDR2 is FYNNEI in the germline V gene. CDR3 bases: TGTGCCAGCAATATCGGGACTAGCGGGGGGGGAGAGACCCAGTACTTC. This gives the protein CASNIGTSGGGETQYF.

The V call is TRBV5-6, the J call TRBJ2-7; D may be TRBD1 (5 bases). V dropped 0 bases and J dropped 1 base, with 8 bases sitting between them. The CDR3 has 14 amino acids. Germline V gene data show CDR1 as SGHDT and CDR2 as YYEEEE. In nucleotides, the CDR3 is TGTGCCAGCAGCTTGGGGCCAGGGTCCTACGAGCAGTACTTC. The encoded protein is CASSLGPGSYEQYF.

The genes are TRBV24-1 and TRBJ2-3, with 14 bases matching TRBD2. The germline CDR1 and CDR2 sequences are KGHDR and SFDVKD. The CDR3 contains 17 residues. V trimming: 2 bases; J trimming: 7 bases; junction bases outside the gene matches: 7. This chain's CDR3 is CATSDSTTSGGGNTQYF. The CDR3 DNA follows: TGTGCCACCAGTGATTCAACGACTAGCGGGGGGGGAAATACGCAGTATTTT.

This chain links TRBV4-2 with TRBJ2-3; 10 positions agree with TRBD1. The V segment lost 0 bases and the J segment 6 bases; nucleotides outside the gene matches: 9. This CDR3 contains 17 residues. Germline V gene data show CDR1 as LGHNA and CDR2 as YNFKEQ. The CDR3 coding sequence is TGTGCCAGCAGCCAAGATTTCGACAGGGGGCGTGGGGATACGCAGTATTTT. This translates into CASSQDFDRGRGDTQYF.

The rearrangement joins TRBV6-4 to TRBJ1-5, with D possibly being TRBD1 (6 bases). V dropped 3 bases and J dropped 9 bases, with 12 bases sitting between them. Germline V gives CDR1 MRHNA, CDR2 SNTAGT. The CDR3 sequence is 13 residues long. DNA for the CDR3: TGTGCCAGCAGTGAGGCAGGGGATACGCCCCAGCATTTT. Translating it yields CASSEAGDTPQHF.

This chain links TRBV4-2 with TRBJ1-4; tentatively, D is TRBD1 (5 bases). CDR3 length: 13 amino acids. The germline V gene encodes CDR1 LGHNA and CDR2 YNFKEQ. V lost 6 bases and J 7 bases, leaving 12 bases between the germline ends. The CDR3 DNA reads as TGTGCCAGCAGTCCAGGGACTGGTGAAAAACTGTTTTTT. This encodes CASSPGTGEKLFF.

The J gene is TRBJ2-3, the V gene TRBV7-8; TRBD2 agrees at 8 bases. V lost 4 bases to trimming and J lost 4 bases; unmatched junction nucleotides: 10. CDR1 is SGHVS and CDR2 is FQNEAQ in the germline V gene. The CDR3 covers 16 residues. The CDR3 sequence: CASSSRSGSFSDTQYF. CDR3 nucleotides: TGTGCCAGCAGCTCAAGAAGCGGGAGTTTCTCAGATACGCAGTATTTT.

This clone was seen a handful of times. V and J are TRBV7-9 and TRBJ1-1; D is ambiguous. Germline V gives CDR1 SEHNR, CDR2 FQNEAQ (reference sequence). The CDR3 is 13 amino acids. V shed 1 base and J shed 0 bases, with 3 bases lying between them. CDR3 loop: CASSLDMNTEAFF. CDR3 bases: TGTGCCAGCAGCTTAGACATGAACACTGAAGCTTTCTTT. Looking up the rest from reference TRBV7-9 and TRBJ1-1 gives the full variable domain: DTGVSQNPRHKITKRGQNVTFRCDPISEHNRLYWYRQTLGQGPEFLTYFQNEAQLEKSRLLSDRFSAERPKGSFSTLEIQRTEQGDSAMYLCASSLDMNTEAFFGQGTRLTVV.

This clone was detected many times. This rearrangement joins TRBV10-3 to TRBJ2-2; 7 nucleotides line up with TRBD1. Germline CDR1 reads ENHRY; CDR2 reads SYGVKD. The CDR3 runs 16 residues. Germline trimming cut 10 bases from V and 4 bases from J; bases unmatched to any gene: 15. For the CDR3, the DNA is TGTGCCACCCGACCGGGACAGTGGAGTGCCACCGGGGAGCTGTTTTTT. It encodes CATRPGQWSATGELFF.

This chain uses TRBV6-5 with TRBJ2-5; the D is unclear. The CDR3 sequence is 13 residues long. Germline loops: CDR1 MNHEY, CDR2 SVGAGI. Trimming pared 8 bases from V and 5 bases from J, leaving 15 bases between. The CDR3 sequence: CASWPYPPETQYF. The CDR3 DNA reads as TGTGCCAGCTGGCCGTATCCGCCGGAGACCCAGTACTTC.

Here the CDR3 DNA reads TGTGCCAGCAGCCAACGTCAGGGGGCTTCTGGGGAGCAGTACTTC. Translation gives CASSQRQGASGEQYF. The rearrangement joins TRBV14 to TRBJ2-7; 8 nucleotides match TRBD1. Germline V gene data show CDR1 as SGHDN and CDR2 as FVKESK. V was clipped by 2 bases and J by 7 bases; unmatched bases: 10. The CDR3 covers 15 residues.

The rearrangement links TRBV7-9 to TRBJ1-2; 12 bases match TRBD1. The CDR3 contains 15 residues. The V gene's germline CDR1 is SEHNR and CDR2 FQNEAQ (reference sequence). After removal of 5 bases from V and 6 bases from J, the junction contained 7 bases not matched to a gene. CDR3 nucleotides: TGTGCCAGCAGCCCTCCCGGGACAGGGGGCGATGGCTACACCTTC. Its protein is CASSPPGTGGDGYTF.

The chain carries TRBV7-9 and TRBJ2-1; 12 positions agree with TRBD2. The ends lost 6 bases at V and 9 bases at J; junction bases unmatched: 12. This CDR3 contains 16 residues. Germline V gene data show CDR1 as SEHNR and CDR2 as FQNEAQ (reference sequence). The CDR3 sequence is CASRFLAGGPSPEQFF. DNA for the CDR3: TGTGCCAGCAGATTTCTAGCGGGAGGGCCTTCTCCTGAGCAGTTCTTC.

CDR3 nucleotides: TGTGCCAGCAGCTTAGACGTTAGCTCCTACAATGAGCAGTTCTTC. This translates into CASSLDVSSYNEQFF. The chain recombines TRBV7-6 with TRBJ2-1; no firm D call. V shed 1 base and J shed 0 bases, with 7 bases lying between them. The V gene's germline CDR1 is SGHVS and CDR2 FNYEAQ. There are 15 residues in the CDR3.

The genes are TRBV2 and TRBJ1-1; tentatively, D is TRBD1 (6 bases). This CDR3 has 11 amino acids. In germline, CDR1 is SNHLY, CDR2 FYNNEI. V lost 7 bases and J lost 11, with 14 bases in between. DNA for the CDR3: TGTGCCAGCATGCCGGACAGTCGGGCTTTCTTT. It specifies CASMPDSRAFF.

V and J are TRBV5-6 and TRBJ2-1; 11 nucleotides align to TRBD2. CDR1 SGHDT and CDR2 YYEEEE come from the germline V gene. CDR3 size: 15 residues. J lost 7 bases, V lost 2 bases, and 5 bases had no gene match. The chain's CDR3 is CASSFLSGGANEQFF. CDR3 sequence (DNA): TGTGCCAGCAGCTTTCTTAGCGGGGGGGCGAATGAGCAGTTCTTC.

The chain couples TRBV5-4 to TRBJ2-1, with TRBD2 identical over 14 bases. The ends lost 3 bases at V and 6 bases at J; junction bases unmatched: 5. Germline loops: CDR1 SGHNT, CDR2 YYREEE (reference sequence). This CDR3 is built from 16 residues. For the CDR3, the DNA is TGTGCCAGCAGCTCCCCGGGACTAGCGGGGGTCAATGAGCAGTTCTTC. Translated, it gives CASSSPGLAGVNEQFF.